What follows are 23 T cell receptor beta chains derived from one specimen sequenced in a study of T cells after yellow fever vaccination (dated by TCRdb to the late 2010s). The sample's treatment or condition, from its label and the paper: live attenuated yellow fever vaccine strain. Library method: 5' RACE. For sequencing, an Illumina HiSeq 2500 was employed. TCRdb applied fastp at Q25 and MiXCR to the public reads, then kept only in-frame beta chains. Rows with a matching CDR3 protein are joined into one entry that keeps the most common DNA and genes. This sample has hundreds of thousands of distinct CDR3 sequences in its table, and roughly 22% of those were observed once. The ten biggest clones cover about 17% of the sample. The sequenced sample was PBMCs, obtained 21 days after the first yellow fever vaccination. The source of these receptors is a man between 18 and 35 years old who received the YFV17D yellow fever vaccine.

This clonotype was counted a few times. The chain combines TRBV4-2 with TRBJ1-1; unclear D gene. V lost 0 bases, J lost 1 base, and 12 bases lay in between. The CDR3 covers 16 residues. The germline V gene encodes CDR1 LGHNA and CDR2 YNFKEQ. CDR3 residues: CASSQDGRAQNTEAFF. The CDR3 coding sequence is TGTGCCAGCAGCCAAGATGGGAGGGCGCAGAACACTGAAGCTTTCTTT.

This clonotype was observed a few times. The chain joins TRBV4-3 to TRBJ2-4; D may be TRBD2 (7 bases). The CDR3 contains 15 residues. CDR1 and CDR2 (germline): LGHNA, YSLEER. Trimming stripped 0 bases from V and 6 bases from J, with 12 bases between. CDR3 bases: TGCGCCAGCAGCCAAGATAGGCGGGGGCTAAACATTCAGTACTTC. Its translation: CASSQDRRGLNIQYF.

The V and J genes are TRBV4-3 and TRBJ2-6, with no clear D. This CDR3 contains 16 residues. Germline V CDR1 and CDR2: LGHNA, YSLEER. The ends were cut back, 0 bases at V and 0 bases at J, with 6 bases in the middle. CDR3 sequence: CASSQERTSGANVLTF. The CDR3 coding sequence is TGCGCCAGCAGCCAAGAAAGAACCTCTGGGGCCAACGTCCTGACTTTC.

In its sample, this clonotype was seen a few times. The chain has TRBV4-3 and TRBJ1-5; D uncertain. There are 17 residues in the CDR3. V was cut by 0 bases and J by 2 bases, with 14 bases left in between. Germline V gives CDR1 LGHNA, CDR2 YSLEER. CDR3 coding DNA: TGCGCCAGCAGCCAAGATGAGTACCTCCTGGGCAATCAGCCCCAGCATTTT. Its translation is CASSQDEYLLGNQPQHF.

This chain joins TRBV11-2 and TRBJ2-7; D uncertain. The germline CDR1 and CDR2 sequences are SGHAT and FQNNGV. This CDR3 comprises 16 residues. With 0 bases removed from V and 3 bases from J, the gap between germline ends came to 15 bases. CDR3 nucleotide sequence: TGTGCCAGCAGCTTAGATTCGCTAGACTTGATCTACGAGCAGTACTTC. The encoded protein is CASSLDSLDLIYEQYF.

The sample holds many counts of this clonotype. The chain employs TRBV5-1 and TRBJ2-3; 7 nucleotides line up with TRBD1. This CDR3 is built from 14 residues. V lost 6 bases, J lost 2 bases, and 6 bases stayed unmatched. CDR1 is SGHRS and CDR2 is YFSETQ in the germline V gene. The CDR3 nucleotides read TGCGCCAGCACTCTAGAGGGGGCCACAGATACGCAGTATTTT. This translates into CASTLEGATDTQYF.

The CDR3 sequence is CASSPGGSGGADTGELFF. The CDR3 nucleotides read TGCGCCAGCAGCCCGGGTGGTAGCGGGGGGGCCGACACCGGGGAGCTGTTTTTT. The V call is TRBV4-1, the J call TRBJ2-2, with 11 bases fitting TRBD2. In germline, CDR1 is MGHRA, CDR2 YSYEKL. The CDR3 consists of 18 residues. Trimming removed 4 bases from V and 3 bases from J; junction bases left unmatched: 10.

This rearrangement joins TRBV18 to TRBJ2-2; no clear D gene. Trimming took 1 base from V and 5 from J, leaving 11 bases between them. The CDR3 has 15 amino acids. Germline CDR1 KGHSH, CDR2 LQKENI. The CDR3 DNA sequence: TGTGCCAGCTCACCACGCCTAACACTAACCGGGGAGCTGTTTTTT. It yields the protein CASSPRLTLTGELFF.

The genes are TRBV12-3 or TRBV12-4 and TRBJ2-1; D is perhaps TRBD1 (5 bases). Trimming took off 5 bases at V and 5 bases at J, with 16 bases between the two ends. The CDR3 extends over 15 amino acids. CDR3 DNA sequence: TGTGCCAGCAGTCGGGTGTTAGGGGAAGACAATGAGCAGTTCTTC. Its protein product is CASSRVLGEDNEQFF.

The J gene is TRBJ2-5, the V gene TRBV23-1; D is unresolved. TRBV23-1 is annotated as an ORF whose role is uncertain. The CDR3 loop spans 15 amino acids. Trimming left V 2 bases short and J 4 bases short, with 14 bases between. The chain's CDR3 is CASSQTPSPRETQYF. In DNA, the CDR3 is TGCGCCAGCAGTCAAACACCTAGTCCCCGAGAGACCCAGTACTTC.

The genes are TRBV24-1 and TRBJ2-1; possibly TRBD1 for D (6 bases). The germline CDR1 and CDR2 sequences are KGHDR and SFDVKD. CDR3 length: 16 residues. The V and J ends lost 0 bases and 5 bases respectively, with 13 bases between them. The CDR3 nucleotides read TGTGCCACCAGTGATTTGTCCAGGGGTGAAGACAATGAGCAGTTCTTC. Residues: CATSDLSRGEDNEQFF.

The chain combines TRBV5-4 with TRBJ1-1; weak D call: TRBD1 (5 bases). Germline CDR1 and CDR2: SGHNT and YYREEE (reference sequence). The CDR3 contains 15 residues. V was pared by 4 bases and J by 0 bases, with 13 bases between. This CDR3 reads CASSMRGTMNTEAFF. The CDR3, as DNA: TGTGCCAGCAGCATGCGGGGGACGATGAACACTGAAGCTTTCTTT.

The chain employs TRBV7-3 and TRBJ2-1; the match to TRBD2 covers 9 bases. V was clipped by 1 base and J by 6 bases; unmatched bases: 4. Germline CDR1 reads SGHTA; CDR2 reads FQGTGA. This CDR3 has 15 amino acids. The CDR3, as DNA: TGTGCCAGCAGCTTAAGCGGGGGGGCCATCAATGAGCAGTTCTTC. Its translation: CASSLSGGAINEQFF.

This clonotype was counted between two and nine times. The chain is built from TRBV20-1 and TRBJ2-2; D not resolved. The CDR3 is 15 amino acids. Germline CDR1 reads DFQATT; CDR2 reads SNEGSKA (reference sequence). V gave up 0 bases and J gave up 3 bases, with 11 bases separating them. The CDR3 is CSAREVPADTGELFF. The CDR3 region has the DNA TGCAGTGCTAGAGAGGTCCCGGCAGACACCGGGGAGCTGTTTTTT.

A few counts support this clonotype. This sequence joins TRBV7-2 and TRBJ2-3; D may be TRBD1 or TRBD2 (5 bases each). Germline V gene lookup returns CDR1 SGHTA and CDR2 FQGNSA. The V end lost 11 bases, the J end lost 10 bases, and 25 bases lay between the germline ends. The CDR3 runs to 14 residues. CDR3 in DNA: TGTGCCGTGCCCGGGGTCAGGGCTTTTGAGGCGCAGTATTTT. This translates into CAVPGVRAFEAQYF.

This clonotype was picked up a small number of times. The rearrangement uses TRBV2 and TRBJ1-1; tentative D call: TRBD1 (6 bases). CDR3 length equals 14 residues. The V end lost 4 bases, the J end lost 4 bases, and 13 bases lay between the germline ends. CDR1 is SNHLY, CDR2 FYNNEI, per germline. DNA of the CDR3: TGTGCCAGCAGTGTAACAGGGATGAGCACTGAAGCTTTCTTT. This codes for CASSVTGMSTEAFF.

This clonotype has more than one count but fewer than ten. The genes are TRBV3-1 and TRBJ2-2; 8 nucleotides line up with TRBD1. The CDR3 consists of 15 residues. CDR1 and CDR2 (germline): LGHDT, YNNKEL (reference sequence). The trim removed 3 bases at V and 4 bases at J, leaving 4 bases unmatched. The CDR3 region is CASSHTGGSTGELFF. The CDR3 DNA reads as TGTGCCAGCAGCCACACAGGGGGGAGCACCGGGGAGCTGTTTTTT.

V usage is TRBV6-1 and J usage is TRBJ1-1, with D perhaps matching TRBD1 (5 bases). CDR1 and CDR2 from the germline V gene are MNHNS and SASEGT. Trimming stripped 7 bases from V and 5 bases from J, with 17 bases between. The CDR3 has 14 residues. CDR3 sequence (DNA): TGTGCCAGCACCCATCCGGGGGTTAGGACTGAAGCTTTCTTT. This sequence encodes CASTHPGVRTEAFF.

The sample holds a few counts of this clonotype. The chain joins TRBV10-3 to TRBJ1-5, with D possibly being TRBD1 (5 bases). The CDR3 extends over 14 amino acids. Germline CDR1 reads ENHRY; CDR2 reads SYGVKD. The V end lost 2 bases, the J end lost 3 bases, and 8 bases lay between the germline ends. The CDR3 sequence: CAISEGDFNQPQHF. CDR3 in DNA: TGTGCCATCAGTGAGGGGGACTTCAATCAGCCCCAGCATTTT.

This clonotype was recorded many times. The V gene is TRBV20-1, the J gene TRBJ2-7; D gene ambiguous. This CDR3 contains 14 residues. Germline V lookup: CDR1 DFQATT, CDR2 SNEGSKA (reference sequence). With 0 bases removed from V and 1 base from J, the gap between germline ends came to 10 bases. The DNA for the CDR3 is TGCAGTGCTAGAGATCCGGCGCATTCCTACGAGCAGTACTTC. Amino acid sequence: CSARDPAHSYEQYF.

The gene calls are TRBV7-2 and TRBJ1-2, with D perhaps TRBD1 (5 bases). The CDR3 covers 13 residues. CDR1 and CDR2 (germline): SGHTA, FQGNSA. Trimming removed 5 bases from V and 6 bases from J, with 13 bases in between. The CDR3 is CASSRGRRNGYTF. The CDR3 DNA sequence: TGTGCCAGCAGCAGGGGACGGAGGAATGGCTACACCTTC.

This sequence joins TRBV10-2 and TRBJ1-1; D remains unclear. This CDR3 has 14 residues. V was cut by 3 bases and J by 1 base, with 9 bases left in between. Germline V lookup: CDR1 WSHSY, CDR2 SAAADI. CDR3 sequence: CASSDRPSNTEAFF. The CDR3 DNA follows: TGCGCCAGCAGTGACAGGCCCTCGAACACTGAAGCTTTCTTT.

This clonotype turned up a few times. This rearrangement joins TRBV9 to TRBJ2-3; D uncertain. V lost 0 bases to trimming and J lost 0 bases, with 5 bases between them. This CDR3 spans 14 amino acids. Per the germline V gene, CDR1 is SGDLS and CDR2 is YYNGEE. The CDR3: CASSVAYSTDTQYF. For the CDR3, the DNA is TGTGCCAGCAGCGTAGCCTATAGCACAGATACGCAGTATTTT.